This entry is about one T cell receptor beta chain. Its antigen is undetermined. This sample is drawn from a study of T cells in Graves' hyperthyroidism and ophthalmopathy. Researchers amplified the TCR beta CDR3 regions from RNA transcripts. During a first-round RT-PCR of the TCR CDR3, the HTBI primer set was used. TCRdb redid the calling of the multiplex PCR reads with MiXCR, one entry per CDR3 protein. This sample has more than 350,000 distinct CDR3 sequences, with under 15% found just once. Study results and limitations: Onset of ophthalmopathy came a median around 7.1 months after the model predicted it. Appearing also in blood were most of the thyroid clonotypes expanded above 0.001.

It was considered stable Graves' hyperthyroidism when ophthalmopathy did not progress within 18 months. V dropped 0 bases and J dropped 1 base, with 5 bases sitting between them. The CDR3 loop spans 14 amino acids. Germline loops: CDR1 SGHRS, CDR2 YFSETQ. This receptor was identified in a woman in her twenties or thirties with Graves' hyperthyroidism. The chain combines TRBV5-1 with TRBJ2-1; D is ambiguous. Material for sequencing was blood. CDR3 sequence reads: CASSLGESYNEQFF. In nucleotides, the CDR3 is TGCGCCAGCAGCTTGGGCGAGTCCTACAATGAGCAGTTCTTC. The full variable domain, in which reference TRBV5-1 and TRBJ2-1 provide the parts outside the CDR3, is KAGVTQTPRYLIKTRGQQVTLSCSPISGHRSVSWYQQTPGQGLQFLFEYFSETQRNKGNFPGRFSGRQFSNSRSEMNVSTLELGDSALYLCASSLGESYNEQFFGPGTRLTVL.